This passage covers 13 T cell receptor beta chains from one sample sequenced in a study of CD8+CD57+ T cells in acquired aplastic anemia. The TCR beta profiling, which covered VDJ combination and CDR3 sequence, was carried out using genomic DNA as the template. TCRdb re-analysed the reads in MiXCR, keeping a single row per CDR3 protein. The data hold about 130,000 distinct CDR3 sequences, with 41% observed a single time. Material: sorted CD4+, CD8+, or CD8+CD57+ T cells (not recorded which) from PBMCs. These TCRs come from a human donor in good health, serving as a control.

CDR3 in amino acids: CASSYGGQAKNIQYF. In DNA form, the CDR3 reads TGTGCCAGCAGTTACGGCGGACAAGCCAAAAACATTCAGTACTTC. The chain recombines TRBV6-5 with TRBJ2-4; the D gene is possibly TRBD1 (5 bases). CDR3 size: 15 residues. The ends were cut back, 2 bases at V and 0 bases at J, with 8 bases in the middle. Germline V lookup: CDR1 MNHEY, CDR2 SVGAGI.

This clonotype was observed at least ten times. The rearrangement uses TRBV6-5 and TRBJ2-6; D unclear. This CDR3 spans 15 amino acids. Trimming shortened V by 2 bases and J by 0 bases, and 5 bases separated the two germline ends. Germline V lookup: CDR1 MNHEY, CDR2 SVGAGI. Written as DNA, the CDR3 is TGTGCCAGCAGTTACCAATCCTCTGGGGCCAACGTCCTGACTTTC. Its protein product is CASSYQSSGANVLTF.

Note on this clonotype: This could be a read error, since a much larger clone is one nucleotide away. The J gene is TRBJ2-5, the V gene TRBV20-1; D possibly corresponds to TRBD1 (6 bases). CDR1 DFQATT and CDR2 SNEGSKA come from the germline V gene (reference sequence). The CDR3 loop spans 14 amino acids. V lost 6 bases and J 3 bases, leaving 17 bases between the germline ends. The CDR3 coding sequence is TGCAGTGCAATTAGTCTGGGGGCCGAAGAGACCCAGTACTTC. This gives the protein CSAISLGAEETQYF.

This clonotype is classed as medium-sized (0.01 to 0.1%). The V gene is TRBV10-3, the J gene TRBJ1-2; D not certain. Germline V CDR1 and CDR2: ENHRY, SYGVKD. This CDR3 has 14 residues. The germline V and J ends were trimmed by 3 bases and 4 bases, with 12 bases remaining between them. CDR3: CAISDRANSYGYTF. DNA for the CDR3: TGTGCCATCAGTGATCGGGCGAACAGCTATGGCTACACCTTC.

Many counts were recorded for this clonotype. The gene calls are TRBV10-3 and TRBJ1-1; D is unclear. The V end lost 4 bases, the J end lost 0 bases, and 12 bases lay between the germline ends. CDR1 is ENHRY, CDR2 SYGVKD, per germline. This CDR3 region has 15 residues. As DNA, the CDR3 is TGTGCCATCAGTGCCTCCGGAACCCTGAACACTGAAGCTTTCTTT. It is translated as CAISASGTLNTEAFF.

The V and J genes are TRBV4-2 and TRBJ2-7; TRBD2 aligns across 11 bases. The CDR3 is made up of 20 amino acids. V gave up 4 bases and J gave up 3 bases; unmatched junction bases: 20. In germline, CDR1 is LGHNA, CDR2 YNFKEQ. The CDR3 coding sequence is TGTGCCAGCAGCCCCTTCGGTCGGGGGGTAGCGGGAGGGCCAGGCTACGAGCAGTACTTC. It specifies CASSPFGRGVAGGPGYEQYF.

The V gene is TRBV11-2, the J gene TRBJ2-1; tentatively, D is TRBD1 (5 bases). V lost 6 bases, J lost 0 bases, and 18 bases lay in between. The CDR3 is 17 amino acids. CDR1 SGHAT and CDR2 FQNNGV come from the germline V gene. CDR3 in DNA: TGTGCCAGCAGTCCCTCCGTGCGCAGGGTCTCCTACAATGAGCAGTTCTTC. Its translation is CASSPSVRRVSYNEQFF.

V gene TRBV19 combines with J gene TRBJ2-7; 7 nucleotides agree with TRBD1. Germline V lookup: CDR1 LNHDA, CDR2 SQIVND (reference sequence). This CDR3 comprises 14 residues. V was pared by 6 bases and J by 2 bases, with 7 bases of the junction left unmatched. For the CDR3, the DNA is TGTGCCAGTAGGCGACAGGGACCCGCCTACGAGCAGTACTTC. This codes for CASRRQGPAYEQYF. The full variable domain, in which reference TRBV19 and TRBJ2-7 provide the parts outside the CDR3, is DGGITQSPKYLFRKEGQNVTLSCEQNLNHDAMYWYRQDPGQGLRLIYYSQIVNDFQKGDIAEGYSVSREKKESFPLTVTSAQKNPTAFYLCASRRQGPAYEQYFGPGTRLTVT.

This clonotype was counted between two and nine times. The chain recombines TRBV10-3 with TRBJ1-2, with D perhaps TRBD1 (6 bases). V lost 6 bases, J lost 8 bases, and 16 bases lay in between. The V gene's germline CDR1 is ENHRY and CDR2 SYGVKD. The CDR3 totals 13 residues. For the CDR3, the DNA is TGTGCCATCAGAGGGGGGGCGACGGAGGGCTACACCTTC. It codes for CAIRGGATEGYTF.

This clonotype has ten or more counts. This chain uses TRBV6-4 with TRBJ2-7; 10 nucleotides match TRBD1. The CDR3 loop spans 15 amino acids. V gave up 6 bases and J gave up 2 bases; unmatched junction bases: 7. Germline lookup yields CDR1 MRHNA and CDR2 SNTAGT. CDR3 coding DNA: TGTGCCAGCAGGATTCCCGGGACAGGGGCCTACGAGCAGTACTTC. Translating it yields CASRIPGTGAYEQYF.

This clonotype was seen a handful of times. The V call is TRBV6-1, the J call TRBJ1-3; D uncertain. V lost 10 bases and J lost 0, with 13 bases in between. In germline, CDR1 is MNHNS, CDR2 SASEGT. The CDR3 length is 14 residues. The DNA for the CDR3 is TGTGCCACGCTCGGTACCAGCTCTGGAAACACCATATATTTT. Translation: CATLGTSSGNTIYF.

This clonotype was seen at least ten times. The V and J genes are TRBV18 and TRBJ1-6; 8 positions match TRBD1. The germline V gene encodes CDR1 KGHSH and CDR2 LQKENI. The CDR3 sequence is 15 residues long. With 3 bases clipped from V and 5 bases from J, the junction kept 3 bases outside the gene matches. The CDR3 nucleotides are TGTGCCAGCTCACCTTCGACAGGGGATAATTCACCCCTCCACTTT. This sequence encodes CASSPSTGDNSPLHF. Combining the CDR3 with reference TRBV18 and TRBJ1-6 gives the whole variable domain NAGVMQNPRHLVRRRGQEARLRCSPMKGHSHVYWYRQLPEEGLKFMVYLQKENIIDESGMPKERFSAEFPKEGPSILRIQQVVRGDSAAYFCASSPSTGDNSPLHFGNGTRLTVT.

The chain couples TRBV25-1 to TRBJ1-3; D gene ambiguous. Germline values: CDR1 MGHDK, CDR2 SYGVNS. This CDR3 is built from 15 residues. V was pared by 8 bases and J by 4 bases, with 18 bases between. Here the CDR3 reads CASAQTGVGGNTIYF. The CDR3 DNA reads TGTGCCAGCGCCCAAACTGGGGTAGGGGGAAACACCATATATTTT.